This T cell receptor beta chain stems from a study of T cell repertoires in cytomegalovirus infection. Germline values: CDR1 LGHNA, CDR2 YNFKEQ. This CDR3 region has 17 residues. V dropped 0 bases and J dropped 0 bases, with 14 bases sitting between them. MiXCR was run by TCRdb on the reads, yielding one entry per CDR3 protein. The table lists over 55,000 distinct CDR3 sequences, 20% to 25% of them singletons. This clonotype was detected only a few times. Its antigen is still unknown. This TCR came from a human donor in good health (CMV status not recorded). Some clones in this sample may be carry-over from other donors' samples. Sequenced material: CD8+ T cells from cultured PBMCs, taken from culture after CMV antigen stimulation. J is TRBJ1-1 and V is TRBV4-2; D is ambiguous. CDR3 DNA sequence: TGTGCCAGCAGCCAAGATTTTAACGGTATCATGAACACTGAAGCTTTCTTT. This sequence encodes CASSQDFNGIMNTEAFF.